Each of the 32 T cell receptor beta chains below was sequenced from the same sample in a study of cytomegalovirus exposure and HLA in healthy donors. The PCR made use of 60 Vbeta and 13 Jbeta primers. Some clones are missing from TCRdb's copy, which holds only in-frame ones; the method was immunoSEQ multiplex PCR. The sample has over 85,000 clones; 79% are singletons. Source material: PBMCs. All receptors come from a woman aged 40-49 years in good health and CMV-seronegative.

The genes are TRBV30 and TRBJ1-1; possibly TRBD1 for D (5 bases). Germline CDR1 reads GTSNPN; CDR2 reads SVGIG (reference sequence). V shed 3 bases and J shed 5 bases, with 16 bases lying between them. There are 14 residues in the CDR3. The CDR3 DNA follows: TGTGCCTGGAGAGGAGGGACCCTGGGGACTGAAGCTTTCTTT. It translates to CAWRGGTLGTEAFF. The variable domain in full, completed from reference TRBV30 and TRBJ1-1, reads SQTIHQWPATLVQPVGSPLSLECTVEGTSNPNLYWYRQAAGRGLQLLFYSVGIGQISSEVPQNLSASRPQDRQFILSSKKLLLSDSGFYLCAWRGGTLGTEAFFGQGTRLTVV.

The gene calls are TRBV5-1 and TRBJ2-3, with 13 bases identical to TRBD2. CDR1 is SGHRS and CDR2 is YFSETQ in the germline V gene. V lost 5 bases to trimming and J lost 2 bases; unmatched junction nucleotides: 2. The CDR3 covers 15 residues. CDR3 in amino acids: CASRGLAGITDTQYF. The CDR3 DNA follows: TGCGCCAGCAGGGGACTAGCGGGGATCACAGATACGCAGTATTTT.

CDR3 region: CASSLRRGGTNTGELFF. The CDR3 nucleotides are TGTGCCAGCAGCCTTCGGAGGGGGGGCACGAACACCGGGGAGCTGTTTTTT. The chain combines TRBV7-9 with TRBJ2-2; a weak D match, TRBD2 (7 bases). Trimming removed 5 bases from V and 0 bases from J, with 16 bases in between. Germline loops: CDR1 SEHNR, CDR2 FQNEAQ (reference sequence). This CDR3 region has 17 residues. Full variable domain (outside the CDR3, taken from reference TRBV7-9 and TRBJ2-2): DTGVSQNPRHKITKRGQNVTFRCDPISEHNRLYWYRQTLGQGPEFLTYFQNEAQLEKSRLLSDRFSAERPKGSFSTLEIQRTEQGDSAMYLCASSLRRGGTNTGELFFGEGSRLTVL.

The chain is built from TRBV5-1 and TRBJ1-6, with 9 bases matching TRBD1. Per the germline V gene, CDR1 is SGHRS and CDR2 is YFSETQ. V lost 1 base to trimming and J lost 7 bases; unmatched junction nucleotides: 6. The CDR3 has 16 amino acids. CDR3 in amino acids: CASSLLTGGRNSPLHF. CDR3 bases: TGCGCCAGCAGCTTGTTGACAGGGGGAAGGAATTCACCCCTCCACTTT.

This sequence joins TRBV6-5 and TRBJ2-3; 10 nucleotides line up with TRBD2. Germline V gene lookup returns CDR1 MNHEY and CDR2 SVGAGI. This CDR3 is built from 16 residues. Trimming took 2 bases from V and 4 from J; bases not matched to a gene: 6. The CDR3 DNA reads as TGTGCCAGCAGTTACGCTAGCGGGGGAGGGTCAGATACGCAGTATTTT. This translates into CASSYASGGGSDTQYF.

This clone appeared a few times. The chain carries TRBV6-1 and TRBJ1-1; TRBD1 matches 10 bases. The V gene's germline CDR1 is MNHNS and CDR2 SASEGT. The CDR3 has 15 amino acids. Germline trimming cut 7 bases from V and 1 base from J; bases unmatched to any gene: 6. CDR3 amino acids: CASTVDRGPNTEAFF. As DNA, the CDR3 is TGTGCCAGCACGGTAGACAGGGGGCCGAACACTGAAGCTTTCTTT.

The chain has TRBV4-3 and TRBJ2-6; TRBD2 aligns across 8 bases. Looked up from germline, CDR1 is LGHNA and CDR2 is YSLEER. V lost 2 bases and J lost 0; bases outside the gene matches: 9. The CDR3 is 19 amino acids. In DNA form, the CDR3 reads TGCGCCAGCAGCCAACACCTTCGGGGGGGGCCCTCTGGGGCCAACGTCCTGACTTTC. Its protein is CASSQHLRGGPSGANVLTF.

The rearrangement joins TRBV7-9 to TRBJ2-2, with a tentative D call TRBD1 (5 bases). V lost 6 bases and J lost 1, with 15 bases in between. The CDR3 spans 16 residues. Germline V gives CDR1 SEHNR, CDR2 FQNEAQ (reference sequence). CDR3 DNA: TGTGCCAGCAGTCAAAAACTCAGGGAGAACACCGGGGAGCTGTTTTTT. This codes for CASSQKLRENTGELFF.

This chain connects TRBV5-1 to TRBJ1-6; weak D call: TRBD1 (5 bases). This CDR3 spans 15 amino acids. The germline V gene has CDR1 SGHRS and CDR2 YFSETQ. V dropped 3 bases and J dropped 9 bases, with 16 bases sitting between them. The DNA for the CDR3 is TGCGCCAGCAGCTCAGAGGCAGGGTACGGTTCACCCCTCCACTTT. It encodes CASSSEAGYGSPLHF.

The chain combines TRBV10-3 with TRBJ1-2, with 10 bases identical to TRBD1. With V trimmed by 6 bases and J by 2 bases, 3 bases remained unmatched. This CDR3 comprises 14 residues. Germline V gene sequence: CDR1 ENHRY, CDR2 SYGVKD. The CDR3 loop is CAISRTGGNYGYTF. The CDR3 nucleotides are TGTGCCATCAGCCGGACAGGGGGGAACTATGGCTACACCTTC.

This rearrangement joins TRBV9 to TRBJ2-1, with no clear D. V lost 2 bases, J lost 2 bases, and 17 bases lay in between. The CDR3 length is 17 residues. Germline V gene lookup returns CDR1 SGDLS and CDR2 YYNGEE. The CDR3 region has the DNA TGTGCCAGCAGCGTCGACATCTCCTCAGGCCCCTACAATGAGCAGTTCTTC. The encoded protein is CASSVDISSGPYNEQFF.

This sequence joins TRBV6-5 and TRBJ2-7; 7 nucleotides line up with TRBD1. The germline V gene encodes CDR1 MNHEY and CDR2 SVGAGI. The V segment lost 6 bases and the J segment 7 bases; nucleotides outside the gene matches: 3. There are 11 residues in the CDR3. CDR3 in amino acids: CASRADREQYF. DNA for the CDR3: TGTGCCAGCAGGGCGGACAGGGAGCAGTACTTC.

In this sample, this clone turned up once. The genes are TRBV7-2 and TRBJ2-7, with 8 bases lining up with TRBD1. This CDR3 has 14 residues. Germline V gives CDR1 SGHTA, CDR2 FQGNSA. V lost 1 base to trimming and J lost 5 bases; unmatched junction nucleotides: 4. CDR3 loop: CASSLGQGRNEQYF. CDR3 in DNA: TGTGCCAGCAGCTTAGGACAGGGGAGAAACGAGCAGTACTTC. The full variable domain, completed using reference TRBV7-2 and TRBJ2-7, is GAGVSQSPSNKVTEKGKDVELRCDPISGHTALYWYRQSLGQGLEFLIYFQGNSAPDKSGLPSDRFSAERTGGSVSTLTIQRTQQEDSAVYLCASSLGQGRNEQYFGPGTRLTVT.

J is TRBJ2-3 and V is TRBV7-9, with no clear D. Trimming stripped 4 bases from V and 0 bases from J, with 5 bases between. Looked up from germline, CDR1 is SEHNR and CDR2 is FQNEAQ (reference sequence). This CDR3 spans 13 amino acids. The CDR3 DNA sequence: TGTGCCAGCAGCTCCTACAGCACAGATACGCAGTATTTT. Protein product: CASSSYSTDTQYF.

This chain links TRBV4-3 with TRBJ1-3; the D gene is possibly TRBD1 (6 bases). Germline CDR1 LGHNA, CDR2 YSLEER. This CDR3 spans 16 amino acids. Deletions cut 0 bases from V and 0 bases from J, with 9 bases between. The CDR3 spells CASSQDRGFSGNTIYF. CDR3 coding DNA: TGCGCCAGCAGCCAAGACAGGGGATTCTCTGGAAACACCATATATTTT.

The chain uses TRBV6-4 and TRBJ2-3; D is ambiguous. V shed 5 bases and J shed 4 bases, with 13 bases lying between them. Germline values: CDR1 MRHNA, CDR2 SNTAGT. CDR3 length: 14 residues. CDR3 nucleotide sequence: TGTGCCAGCAGTCGTACCCACAATGCAGATACGCAGTATTTT. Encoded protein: CASSRTHNADTQYF.

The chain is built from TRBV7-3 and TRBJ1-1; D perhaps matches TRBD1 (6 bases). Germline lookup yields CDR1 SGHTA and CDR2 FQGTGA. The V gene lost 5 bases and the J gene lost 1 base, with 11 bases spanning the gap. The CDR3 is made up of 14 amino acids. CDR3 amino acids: CASSLTGPNTEAFF. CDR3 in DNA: TGTGCCAGCAGCCTTACAGGGCCGAACACTGAAGCTTTCTTT. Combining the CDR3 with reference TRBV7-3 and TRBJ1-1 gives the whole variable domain GAGVSQTPSNKVTEKGKYVELRCDPISGHTALYWYRQSLGQGPEFLIYFQGTGAADDSGLPNDRFFAVRPEGSVSTLKIQRTERGDSAVYLCASSLTGPNTEAFFGQGTRLTVV.

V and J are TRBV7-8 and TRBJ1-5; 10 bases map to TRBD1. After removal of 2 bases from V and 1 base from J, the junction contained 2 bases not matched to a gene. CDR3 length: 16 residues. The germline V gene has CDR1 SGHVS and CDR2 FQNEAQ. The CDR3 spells CASSLSDRGSNQPQHF. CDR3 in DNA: TGTGCCAGCAGCTTATCGGACAGGGGGAGCAATCAGCCCCAGCATTTT.

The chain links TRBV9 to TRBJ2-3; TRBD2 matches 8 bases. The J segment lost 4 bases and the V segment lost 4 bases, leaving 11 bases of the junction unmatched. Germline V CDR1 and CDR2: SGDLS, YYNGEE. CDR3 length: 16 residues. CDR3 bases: TGTGCCAGCAGCCCGGGGGGGGCGGGGGCATCAGATACGCAGTATTTT. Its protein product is CASSPGGAGASDTQYF.

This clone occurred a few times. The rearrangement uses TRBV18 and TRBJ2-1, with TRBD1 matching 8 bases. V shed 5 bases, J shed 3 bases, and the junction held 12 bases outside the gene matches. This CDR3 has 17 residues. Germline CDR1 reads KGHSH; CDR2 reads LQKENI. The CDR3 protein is CASSERRTGQDYNEQFF. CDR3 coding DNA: TGTGCCAGCTCAGAGAGACGCACGGGACAGGACTACAATGAGCAGTTCTTC.

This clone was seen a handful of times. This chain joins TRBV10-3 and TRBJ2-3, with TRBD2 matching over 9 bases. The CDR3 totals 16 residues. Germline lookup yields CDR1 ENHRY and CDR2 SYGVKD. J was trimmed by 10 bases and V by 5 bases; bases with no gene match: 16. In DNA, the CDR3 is TGTGCCATCAGTCGAGTGACTAGCGGTGGCACGGGGGCGCAGTATTTT. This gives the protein CAISRVTSGGTGAQYF.

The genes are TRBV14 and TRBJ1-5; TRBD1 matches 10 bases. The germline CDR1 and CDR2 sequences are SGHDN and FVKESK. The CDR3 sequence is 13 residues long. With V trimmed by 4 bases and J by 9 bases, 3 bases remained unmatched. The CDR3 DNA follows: TGTGCCAGCAGCCCGGGACAGGGGTGGCCCCAGCATTTT. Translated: CASSPGQGWPQHF.

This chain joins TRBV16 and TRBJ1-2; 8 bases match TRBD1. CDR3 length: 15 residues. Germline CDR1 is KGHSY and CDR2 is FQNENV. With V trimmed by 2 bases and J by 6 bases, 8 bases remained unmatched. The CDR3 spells CASSQKGTGLDGYTF. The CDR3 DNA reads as TGTGCCAGCAGCCAAAAGGGGACAGGTCTAGATGGCTACACCTTC.

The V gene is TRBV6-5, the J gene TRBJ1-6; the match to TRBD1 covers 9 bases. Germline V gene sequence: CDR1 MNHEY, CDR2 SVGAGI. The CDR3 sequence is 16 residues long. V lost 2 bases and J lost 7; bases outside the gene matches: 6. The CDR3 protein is CASSYLTGGANSPLHF. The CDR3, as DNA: TGTGCCAGCAGTTACCTTACAGGGGGCGCGAATTCACCCCTCCACTTT.

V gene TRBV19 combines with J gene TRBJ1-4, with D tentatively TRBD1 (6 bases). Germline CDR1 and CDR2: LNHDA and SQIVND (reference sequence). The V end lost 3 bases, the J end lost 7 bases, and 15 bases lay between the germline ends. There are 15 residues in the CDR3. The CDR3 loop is CASSMSAGGGEKLFF. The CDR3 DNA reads TGTGCCAGTAGTATGAGCGCTGGGGGCGGTGAAAAACTGTTTTTT.

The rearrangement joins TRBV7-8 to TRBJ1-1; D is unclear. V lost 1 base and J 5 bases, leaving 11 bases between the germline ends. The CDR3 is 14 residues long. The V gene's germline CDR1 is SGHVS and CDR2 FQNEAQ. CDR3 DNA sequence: TGTGCCAGCAGCTTAGGATCTGCGGTGACTGAAGCTTTCTTT. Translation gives CASSLGSAVTEAFF.

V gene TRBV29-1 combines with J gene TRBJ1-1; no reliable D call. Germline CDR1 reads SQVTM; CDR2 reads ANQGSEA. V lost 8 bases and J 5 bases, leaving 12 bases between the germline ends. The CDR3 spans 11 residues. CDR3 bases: TGCAGCACCCAGACGGGGACTGAAGCTTTCTTT. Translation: CSTQTGTEAFF.

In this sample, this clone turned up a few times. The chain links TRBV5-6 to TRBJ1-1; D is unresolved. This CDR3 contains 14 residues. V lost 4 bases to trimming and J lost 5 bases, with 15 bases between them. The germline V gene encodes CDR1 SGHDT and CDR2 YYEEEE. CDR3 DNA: TGTGCCAGCAGCCATTGGCGAGGGTTAACTGAAGCTTTCTTT. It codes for CASSHWRGLTEAFF.

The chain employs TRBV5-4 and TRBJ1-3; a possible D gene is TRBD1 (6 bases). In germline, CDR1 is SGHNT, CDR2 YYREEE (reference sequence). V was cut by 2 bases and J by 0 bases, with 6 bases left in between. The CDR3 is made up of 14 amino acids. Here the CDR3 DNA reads TGTGCCAGCAGCTTACAGGGCTCTGGAAACACCATATATTTT. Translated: CASSLQGSGNTIYF.

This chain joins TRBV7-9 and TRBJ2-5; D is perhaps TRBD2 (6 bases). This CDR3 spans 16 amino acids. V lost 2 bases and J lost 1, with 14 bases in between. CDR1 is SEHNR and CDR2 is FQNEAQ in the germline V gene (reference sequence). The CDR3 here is CASSLTTGVGQETQYF. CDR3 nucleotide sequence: TGTGCCAGCAGCTTAACGACGGGGGTAGGCCAAGAGACCCAGTACTTC.

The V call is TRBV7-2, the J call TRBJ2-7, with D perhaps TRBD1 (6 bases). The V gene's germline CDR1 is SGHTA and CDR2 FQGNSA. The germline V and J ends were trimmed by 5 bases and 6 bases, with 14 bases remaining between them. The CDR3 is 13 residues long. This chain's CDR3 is CASSRRQDLEQYF. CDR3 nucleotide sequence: TGTGCCAGCAGCAGACGACAGGACCTCGAGCAGTACTTC.

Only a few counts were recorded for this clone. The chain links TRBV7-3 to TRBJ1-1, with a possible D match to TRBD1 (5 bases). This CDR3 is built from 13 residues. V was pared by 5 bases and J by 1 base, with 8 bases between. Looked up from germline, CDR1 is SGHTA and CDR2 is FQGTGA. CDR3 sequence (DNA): TGTGCCAGCAGCGACGACAGGAACACTGAAGCTTTCTTT. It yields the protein CASSDDRNTEAFF. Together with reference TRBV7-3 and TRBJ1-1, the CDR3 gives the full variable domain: GAGVSQTPSNKVTEKGKYVELRCDPISGHTALYWYRQSLGQGPEFLIYFQGTGAADDSGLPNDRFFAVRPEGSVSTLKIQRTERGDSAVYLCASSDDRNTEAFFGQGTRLTVV.